A selection of T cell receptor beta chains follows, all from one sample in a study of blood T cell repertoires in COVID-19. The protocol was immunoSEQ multiplex PCR, while the TCRdb copy is restricted to in-frame clones and leaves out a portion. The sample includes fewer than 200,000 clones, around 80% of them seen just once. Sequencing was performed on peripheral blood. Receptor source: a woman aged 55 to 70 with COVID-19, enrolled during active disease. The CDR3 runs from the conserved cysteine through the conserved F or W.

v_call: TRBV5-4
j_call: TRBJ2-2
cdr3_length: 17
cdr3_aa: CASSLKAGGLNTGELFF

v_call: TRBV7-2
j_call: TRBJ2-5
cdr3_length: 17
cdr3_aa: CASSFGGRVGTQETQYF

v_call: TRBV7-4
j_call: TRBJ1-1
cdr3_length: 16
cdr3_aa: CASSPRDRGKGTEAFF

v_call: TRBV19
j_call: TRBJ1-6
cdr3_length: 15
cdr3_aa: CASSIVTGVGSPLHF

v_call: TRBV29-1
j_call: TRBJ1-2
cdr3_length: 12
cdr3_aa: CSVDRANYGYTF

v_call: TRBV11-2
j_call: TRBJ2-7
cdr3_length: 15
cdr3_aa: CASTVRTSLSYEQYF

v_call: TRBV4-1
j_call: TRBJ1-1
cdr3_length: 14
cdr3_aa: CASSQQQLNTEAFF

v_call: TRBV27
j_call: TRBJ1-2
cdr3_length: 12
cdr3_aa: CASSFERYGYTF

v_call: TRBV28
j_call: TRBJ1-5
cdr3_length: 12
cdr3_aa: CAIAGPNQPQHF

v_call: TRBV7-2
j_call: TRBJ2-2
cdr3_length: 17
cdr3_aa: CASSLGRLAGGAGELFF

v_call: TRBV6-2/TRBV6-3
j_call: TRBJ2-7
cdr3_length: 14
cdr3_aa: CASSYVGTDYEQYF

v_call: TRBV6-2/TRBV6-3
j_call: TRBJ1-5
cdr3_length: 15
cdr3_aa: CASSLIPSRGQPQHF

v_call: TRBV7-6
j_call: TRBJ2-5
cdr3_length: 15
cdr3_aa: CASSEGQGRMETQYF

v_call: TRBV9
j_call: TRBJ1-5
cdr3_length: 15
cdr3_aa: CASSVGGGEGQPQHF

v_call: TRBV11-2
j_call: TRBJ2-7
cdr3_length: 14
cdr3_aa: CASSVSGTSYEQYF

v_call: TRBV7-9
j_call: TRBJ2-1
cdr3_length: 15
cdr3_aa: CASSLSDSSYNEQFF

v_call: TRBV28
j_call: TRBJ1-2
cdr3_length: 16
cdr3_aa: CASSLFRGANDYGHTF

v_call: TRBV21-1
j_call: TRBJ2-7
cdr3_length: 13
cdr3_aa: CASSISASYEQYF

v_call: TRBV6-2/TRBV6-3
j_call: TRBJ2-5
cdr3_length: 15
cdr3_aa: CASSFTGTHQETQYF

v_call: TRBV10-3
j_call: TRBJ1-3
cdr3_length: 14
cdr3_aa: CAISDGSSGNTIYF